The rows below give T cell receptor beta chains drawn from one sample of a study of spatial heterogeneity in lung cancer. TCRdb used MiXCR to reprocess the 5' RACE reads, holding one entry per CDR3 protein. The sample includes over 35,000 distinct CDR3 sequences, about 11% of them seen just once. Sequences were derived from PBMCs, sampled at follow-up. These receptors all stem from a female donor with early-stage non-small cell lung cancer. The conserved cysteine and the conserved F or W are not part of the CDR3 here.

V,length,CDR3
TRBV2,11,ASGGQGSYEQY
TRBV29-1,11,SVRPTGGNTIY
TRBV2,15,ASSIRERRSGANVLT
TRBV29-1,10,SVRGQTGFYT
TRBV6-5,15,ASSAGTGIPGANVLT
TRBV20-1,9,SARGATEAF
TRBV2,12,ASPSGGHLDEQF
TRBV6-5,12,ASCYPGDGGKEY
TRBV7-9,14,ASSSAARAHTGELF
TRBV7-8,11,ASSPNCGAEQY
TRBV18,13,ASSPGPNSGNTIY
TRBV5-6,13,ASSSDRGREDTQY
TRBV9,13,ASSPPSGPSYEQY
TRBV7-9,12,ASSLGGSWETQY
TRBV18,12,ASSAGQGTGELF
TRBV5-1,14,ASSLLGLGSYNEQF
TRBV9,9,ASGGKFEQF
TRBV28,11,ASSSPEGYGYT
TRBV28,16,ASSFINWGQVVTGELF
TRBV7-2,14,ASSLQLLGRLDTQY
TRBV19,12,ASSMRDSSYEQY
TRBV4-1,12,ASSQVLGSYEQY